In its sample, the clone carrying this T cell receptor beta chain was seen a few times. The antigen is undetermined. The sample belongs to a study of T cell responses to AZD1222 COVID-19 vaccine. Only in-frame clones appear in the TCRdb table, and some are missing; sequencing was by immunoSEQ multiplex PCR. The profile covers some 130,000 clones, with 90% appearing a single time and less than 8.5% taken by the ten largest. The study, taken as a whole, reports: It should be noted that donors were predominantly white British and more often female, and clonal diversity was possibly underestimated.

The CDR3 extends over 13 amino acids. The V segment lost 1 base and the J segment 7 bases; nucleotides outside the gene matches: 0. The germline V gene has CDR1 LNHDA and CDR2 SQIVND (reference sequence). The source of this sequence is an adult in good health. This chain connects TRBV19 to TRBJ2-2, with 7 bases aligning to TRBD2. The sequences come from peripheral blood, collected on day 0 of AZD1222 vaccination. CDR3 loop: CASSIAGGGELFF. The DNA of the CDR3 is TGTGCCAGTAGTATAGCGGGAGGCGGGGAGCTGTTTTTT.